Listed here are 22 T cell receptor beta chains from one sample, sequenced in a study of shared clonotypes between healthy human individuals. Sequencing used immunoSEQ multiplex PCR; TCRdb keeps in-frame clones, though not all of them. The data hold some 1.5 million clones, with around 98% observed a single time. The sequenced sample consisted of naive CD4+ T cells sorted from blood. The subset denotes: CD45RA+ positively selected. These receptors all come from a man aged 25 to 45 in good health.

The chain carries TRBV7-6 and TRBJ2-1, with TRBD1 matching 7 bases. CDR3 size: 14 residues. The germline CDR1 and CDR2 sequences are SGHVS and FNYEAQ. The J segment lost 2 bases and the V segment lost 8 bases, leaving 6 bases of the junction unmatched. CDR3 nucleotide sequence: TGTGCCAGCGGTGAACAGGGGACCTACAATGAGCAGTTCTTC. The encoded protein is CASGEQGTYNEQFF.

J is TRBJ2-3 and V is TRBV5-1; 7 bases align to TRBD2. The CDR3 spans 17 residues. CDR1 and CDR2 (germline): SGHRS, YFSETQ. V was clipped by 3 bases and J by 0 bases; unmatched bases: 10. The CDR3 loop is CASSYRDYTTSTDTQYF. DNA of the CDR3: TGCGCCAGCAGCTACCGGGACTACACGACTAGCACAGATACGCAGTATTTT.

The V call is TRBV6-1, the J call TRBJ2-7, with D tentatively TRBD1 (6 bases). Germline CDR1 and CDR2: MNHNS and SASEGT. CDR3 size: 15 residues. V lost 2 bases, J lost 2 bases, and 13 bases lay in between. This CDR3 reads CASSESPGQTYEQYF. As DNA, the CDR3 is TGTGCCAGCAGTGAATCCCCGGGACAAACCTACGAGCAGTACTTC.

The chain carries TRBV5-1 and TRBJ2-5; weak D call: TRBD2 (5 bases). Per germline, CDR1 SGHRS and CDR2 YFSETQ. V was clipped by 2 bases and J by 4 bases, with 9 bases between them. The CDR3 is 13 amino acids. The CDR3, as DNA: TGCGCCAGCAGCTTTCGGGATCGAGAGACCCAGTACTTC. Translation gives CASSFRDRETQYF.

The chain recombines TRBV7-2 with TRBJ2-1; D is undetermined. Trimming took off 2 bases at V and 7 bases at J, with 6 bases between the two ends. CDR3 size: 12 residues. The germline V gene has CDR1 SGHTA and CDR2 FQGNSA. CDR3 in amino acids: CASSLYGNEQFF. CDR3 nucleotides: TGTGCCAGCAGCTTATATGGAAATGAGCAGTTCTTC.

The chain carries TRBV5-1 and TRBJ2-2; 8 nucleotides match TRBD2. Germline V gene sequence: CDR1 SGHRS, CDR2 YFSETQ. The CDR3 runs to 16 residues. With 0 bases clipped from V and 5 bases from J, the junction kept 6 bases outside the gene matches. In nucleotides, the CDR3 is TGCGCCAGCAGCTTGGCGCCAGCGGGAGTAACCGGGGAGCTGTTTTTT. Protein: CASSLAPAGVTGELFF.

The sample holds one count of this clone. The chain links TRBV4-2 to TRBJ1-5, with a tentative D call TRBD1 (5 bases). Between the trimmed V and J ends, which lost 1 base and 5 bases, there was a span of 9 bases. Germline assignment: CDR1 LGHNA and CDR2 YNFKEQ. This CDR3 is built from 14 residues. CDR3 DNA: TGTGCCAGCAGCCAAGGTGGGGGTGATCAGCCCCAGCATTTT. This sequence encodes CASSQGGGDQPQHF.

This chain uses TRBV28 with TRBJ1-2; no reliable D call. Trimming pared 6 bases from V and 2 bases from J, leaving 16 bases between. CDR3 length: 15 residues. Germline V CDR1 and CDR2: MDHEN, SYDVKM. The CDR3 nucleotides read TGTGCCAGCAGGGGAACGACCCCGGAAAACTATGGCTACACCTTC. Translated, it gives CASRGTTPENYGYTF.

Concerning this clone: In the same sample, other DNA sequences code for this CDR3. The rearrangement links TRBV2 to TRBJ2-6; no clear D. From germline, CDR1 is SNHLY and CDR2 FYNNEI. The CDR3 covers 14 residues. The ends were cut back, 8 bases at V and 0 bases at J, with 8 bases in the middle. For the CDR3, the DNA is TGTGCCAGCTCCGCCAGCTCTGGGGCCAACGTCCTGACTTTC. Protein product: CASSASSGANVLTF.

This clone occurred once. V is TRBV28 and J is TRBJ1-1, with D perhaps TRBD1 (5 bases). V was pared by 7 bases and J by 3 bases, with 15 bases between. This CDR3 region has 14 residues. The germline gives CDR1 MDHEN, CDR2 SYDVKM. CDR3 loop: CASIPSRGHTEAFF. As DNA, the CDR3 is TGTGCCAGCATCCCATCGAGGGGTCACACTGAAGCTTTCTTT.

The rearrangement links TRBV27 to TRBJ2-6, with unresolved D. The CDR3 contains 14 residues. Germline V gene lookup returns CDR1 MNHEY and CDR2 SMNVEV (reference sequence). Trimming took 8 bases from V and 4 from J, leaving 12 bases between them. CDR3 DNA: TGTGCCAGCTGCCGGGTTCCCGGGGCCAACGTCCTGACTTTC. This encodes CASCRVPGANVLTF.

V and J are TRBV5-5 and TRBJ2-2; 7 bases agree with TRBD1. This CDR3 is built from 15 residues. Germline V gives CDR1 SGHKS, CDR2 YYEKEE (reference sequence). J gave up 3 bases and V 3 bases, and 5 bases lay outside the gene matches. The CDR3 reads CASSWTGIDTGELFF. The CDR3, as DNA: TGTGCCAGCAGCTGGACAGGCATCGACACCGGGGAGCTGTTTTTT.

This clone has only one observation. The rearrangement uses TRBV6-1 and TRBJ1-4, with no clear D. The CDR3 sequence is 15 residues long. With 2 bases removed from V and 3 bases from J, the gap between germline ends came to 10 bases. Germline V lookup: CDR1 MNHNS, CDR2 SASEGT. The DNA for the CDR3 is TGTGCCAGCAGTGAAATGCGGTTTGCTAATGAAAAACTGTTTTTT. As protein: CASSEMRFANEKLFF.

The chain is built from TRBV18 and TRBJ2-1; 12 nucleotides agree with TRBD2. CDR3 length: 15 amino acids. J gave up 8 bases and V 4 bases, and 6 bases lay outside the gene matches. Per the germline V gene, CDR1 is KGHSH and CDR2 is LQKENI. For the CDR3, the DNA is TGTGCCAGCTCACGGACTAGCGGGATTGGCGATGAGCAGTTCTTC. Translation: CASSRTSGIGDEQFF.

This chain uses TRBV7-8 with TRBJ2-3; D gene ambiguous. Per the germline V gene, CDR1 is SGHVS and CDR2 is FQNEAQ. V lost 1 base and J lost 1, with 6 bases in between. The CDR3 has 14 residues. CDR3 protein: CASSLDPGTDTQYF. The DNA for the CDR3 is TGTGCCAGCAGCTTAGATCCGGGCACAGATACGCAGTATTTT.

The V gene is TRBV11-2, the J gene TRBJ2-1, with D possibly TRBD2 on 5 matching bases. There are 16 residues in the CDR3. From germline, CDR1 is SGHAT and CDR2 FQNNGV. Trimming took 5 bases from V and 4 from J, leaving 18 bases between them. The CDR3 nucleotides read TGTGCCAGCAGCAGCACTAGAGGCCGGCAGTACAATGAGCAGTTCTTC. This gives the protein CASSSTRGRQYNEQFF.

V usage is TRBV6-1 and J usage is TRBJ2-7, with D unresolved. The CDR3 spans 14 residues. Germline assignment: CDR1 MNHNS and CDR2 SASEGT. Trimming cost V 4 bases and J 7 bases, with 17 bases left between them. CDR3 coding DNA: TGTGCCAGCAGTGTTTGGCCCGCAGGAAGGGAGCAGTACTTC. Its protein product is CASSVWPAGREQYF.

This rearrangement joins TRBV5-4 to TRBJ2-1; the D gene is possibly TRBD2 (6 bases). CDR1 and CDR2 (germline): SGHNT, YYREEE (reference sequence). V was pared by 10 bases and J by 4 bases, with 21 bases between. This CDR3 region has 15 residues. The DNA of the CDR3 is TGTGCCGGATCTCCGCGGGGCGCGGGTTACAATGAGCAGTTCTTC. It specifies CAGSPRGAGYNEQFF.

In its sample, this clone was seen once. Other DNA sequences within the sample encode an identical CDR3. The rearrangement links TRBV5-1 to TRBJ2-7, with D tentatively TRBD2 (6 bases). The V and J ends lost 3 bases and 4 bases respectively, with 8 bases between them. This CDR3 has 12 residues. In germline, CDR1 is SGHRS, CDR2 YFSETQ. The CDR3 region is CASSSEGYEQYF. CDR3 nucleotides: TGCGCCAGCAGCTCGGAGGGTTACGAGCAGTACTTC.

The V gene is TRBV18, the J gene TRBJ2-7; 8 nucleotides agree with TRBD1. The CDR3 covers 15 residues. The junction had 9 bases not matched to a gene; V was cut back by 3 bases and J by 5 bases. CDR1 is KGHSH, CDR2 LQKENI, per germline. The CDR3 nucleotides read TGTGCCAGCTCACCGACCCAGGGGGCTCGCGACGAGCAGTACTTC. Its translation: CASSPTQGARDEQYF.

This clone was counted once. The V and J genes are TRBV28 and TRBJ2-2; 12 positions match TRBD2. This CDR3 is 15 amino acids long. CDR1 and CDR2 (germline): MDHEN, SYDVKM. Trimming took 3 bases from V and 6 from J; bases not matched to a gene: 2. The CDR3 DNA reads TGTGCCAGCAGTTTTCTAGCGGGAGGGCCCGGGGAGCTGTTTTTT. It yields the protein CASSFLAGGPGELFF.

The chain employs TRBV5-1 and TRBJ1-2; D unresolved. The CDR3 has 13 residues. V shed 0 bases and J shed 6 bases, with 9 bases lying between them. Germline CDR1 SGHRS, CDR2 YFSETQ. The CDR3 DNA follows: TGCGCCAGCAGCTTGGAGGTTATAGATGGCTACACCTTC. It is translated as CASSLEVIDGYTF.